The 9 T cell receptor beta chains below all came from one sample that was sequenced in a study of post-analysis software for immune sequencing data. Their target antigens are unknown. Prepared libraries of TCR beta cDNA carried unique molecular identifiers. TCRdb reprocessed the PCR reads via MiXCR and lists one record per CDR3 protein. The repertoire holds roughly 800,000 distinct CDR3 sequences, with around 50% as singletons. General study findings and limits: Relative to controls, patients had about five TRBV segments at higher frequency, with TRBV5-6, TRBV5-1 and TRBV20-1 among these.

The sample was blood. Every receptor here comes from a girl aged 10-17 years with multiple sclerosis.

This clonotype was counted a few times. The chain employs TRBV20-1 and TRBJ2-1; the D call may be TRBD1 or TRBD2 (5 bases each). With 3 bases removed from V and 9 bases from J, the gap between germline ends came to 9 bases. The CDR3 has 11 amino acids. CDR1 is DFQATT and CDR2 is SNEGSKA in the germline V gene (reference sequence). The CDR3 bases are TGCAGTGCTAGTTGGGGGAGTGAGCAGTTCTTC. Protein sequence: CSASWGSEQFF.

The gene calls are TRBV27 and TRBJ2-1, with 9 nucleotides matching TRBD2. Germline CDR1 MNHEY, CDR2 SMNVEV (reference sequence). V shed 3 bases, J shed 8 bases, and the junction held 5 bases outside the gene matches. This CDR3 has 14 amino acids. The CDR3 spells CASSLATSGHEQFF. DNA of the CDR3: TGTGCCAGCAGTTTGGCGACTAGCGGACATGAGCAGTTCTTC.

This clonotype was counted only a few times. The V gene is TRBV7-9, the J gene TRBJ2-5; D is undetermined. Deletions cut 6 bases from V and 2 bases from J, with 10 bases between. This CDR3 has 13 amino acids. Germline V gene lookup returns CDR1 SEHNR and CDR2 FQNEAQ (reference sequence). The CDR3 spells CASRPSPQETQYF. The CDR3 nucleotides read TGTGCCAGCAGACCAAGCCCACAAGAGACCCAGTACTTC. The full variable domain, completed using reference TRBV7-9 and TRBJ2-5, is DTGVSQNPRHKITKRGQNVTFRCDPISEHNRLYWYRQTLGQGPEFLTYFQNEAQLEKSRLLSDRFSAERPKGSFSTLEIQRTEQGDSAMYLCASRPSPQETQYFGPGTRLLVL.

This clonotype was seen only a few times. The germline gene is not matched at one end of the junction; a read error may be the cause. The rearrangement joins TRBV6-5 to TRBJ1-2; TRBD1 is a possible D gene (5 bases). CDR1 and CDR2 (germline): MNHEY, SVGAGI. The CDR3 is 14 amino acids. CDR3 region: CAGSSGTEYGGYTF. DNA for the CDR3: TGTGCCGGCAGTTCTGGGACGGAGTATGGCGGCTACACCTTC.

In its sample, this clonotype was seen a few times. V usage is TRBV20-1 and J usage is TRBJ2-7; 11 nucleotides agree with TRBD2. Germline CDR1 is DFQATT and CDR2 is SNEGSKA (reference sequence). The CDR3 runs to 17 residues. V was pared by 0 bases and J by 6 bases, with 13 bases of the junction left unmatched. CDR3 coding DNA: TGCAGTGCTAGAGATCTAAGGCTAGCGGGAGGTAGCGCCGAGCAGTACTTC. It yields the protein CSARDLRLAGGSAEQYF.

This clonotype was counted a few times. CDR3 in amino acids: CSVDTGAGDTQYF. CDR3 coding DNA: TGCAGCGTTGATACAGGGGCGGGAGATACGCAGTATTTT. The rearrangement uses TRBV29-1 and TRBJ2-3, with TRBD1 identical over 7 bases. The CDR3 has 13 residues. CDR1 and CDR2 (germline): SQVTM, ANQGSEA. V shed 3 bases and J 5 bases; nucleotides not matched to a gene: 5.

The chain has TRBV3-1 and TRBJ2-1; D gene unclear. Germline CDR1 and CDR2: LGHDT and YNNKEL (reference sequence). V shed 4 bases and J shed 4 bases, with 20 bases lying between them. The CDR3 spans 17 residues. The CDR3 protein is CASSLQLERFSYNEQFF. In nucleotides, the CDR3 is TGTGCCAGCAGCCTCCAATTGGAGCGCTTTTCTTACAATGAGCAGTTCTTC.

The CDR3 region has the DNA TGTGCCAGCAGCTTACGGGGCCGGACAGGGCCTAACTATGGCTACACCTTC. It translates to CASSLRGRTGPNYGYTF. This rearrangement joins TRBV7-9 to TRBJ1-2; 8 bases agree with TRBD1. Germline assignment: CDR1 SEHNR and CDR2 FQNEAQ (reference sequence). The trim removed 2 bases at V and 0 bases at J, leaving 8 bases unmatched. This CDR3 is built from 17 residues.

The rearrangement links TRBV5-5 to TRBJ2-6; 7 bases line up with TRBD2. Per the germline V gene, CDR1 is SGHKS and CDR2 is YYEKEE (reference sequence). The CDR3 length is 18 residues. The trim removed 7 bases at V and 0 bases at J, leaving 13 bases unmatched. CDR3 protein: CASGFSGRGTSGANVLTF. Here the CDR3 DNA reads TGTGCCAGCGGGTTTAGCGGGCGGGGGACCTCTGGGGCCAACGTCCTGACTTTC.